This T cell receptor beta chain is drawn from a study of PD-L1 blockade in urothelial cancer. The overall study: Atezolizumab 1,200 mg was given intravenously every 3 weeks, starting 2014.

The CDR3 extends over 15 amino acids. Looked up from germline, CDR1 is SGHRS and CDR2 is YFSETQ. V was clipped by 0 bases and J by 0 bases, with 8 bases between them. Clones were sequenced by immunoSEQ multiplex PCR, and TCRdb holds only the in-frame ones, with some missing. The repertoire includes about 43,000 clones, 85% to 90% of them detected once, and over 12% sits in the top ten. This TCR derives from a woman aged 60-70 years with urothelial cancer. Sequenced here: PBMCs, sampled around atezolizumab (anti-PD-L1) treatment. V gene TRBV5-1 combines with J gene TRBJ2-3; D uncertain. The CDR3 DNA reads TGCGCCAGCAGCTTGGGATGGAGTAGCACAGATACGCAGTATTTT. This encodes CASSLGWSSTDTQYF.